A selection of T cell receptor beta chains follows, all from one sample in a study of blood T cell repertoires in COVID-19. Assay: immunoSEQ multiplex PCR; the TCRdb copy retains only in-frame clones and omits some. Altogether more than 150,000 clones are present, around nine tenths being singletons, with the ten largest covering 2.7%. Material: peripheral blood. The receptor source for this set is a man between 35 and 55 years old with active or convalescent COVID-19. Both conserved end residues are part of each CDR3. The order of the fields is CDR3 protein, J gene, V gene, D gene. A D gene is named only where the DNA matches it firmly.

CSASGAPYEQYF,TRBJ2-7,TRBV20-1,-
CASKTDYNSPLHF,TRBJ1-6,TRBV7-3,-
CAVQGAGGNTIYF,TRBJ1-3,TRBV19,TRBD1
CASSLPTGLGNSPLHF,TRBJ1-6,TRBV7-8,-
CASSPPRGGDTGELFF,TRBJ2-2,TRBV7-9,-
CASSQGAGSYEQFF,TRBJ2-1,TRBV4-1,-
CASSPKNTGELFF,TRBJ2-2,TRBV18,-
CASSGQGLGPQHF,TRBJ1-5,TRBV5-6,-
CASSSPRGGGAHEQYF,TRBJ2-7,TRBV11-1,TRBD2
CASTAGNSPLHF,TRBJ1-6,TRBV19,-
CASSQAMLAGGGTPTDTQYF,TRBJ2-3,TRBV4-2,TRBD2
CASSQVQNTEAFF,TRBJ1-1,TRBV19,-
CASTPRGTRNQPQHF,TRBJ1-5,TRBV2,-
CASSPPGQLAKNIQYF,TRBJ2-4,TRBV19,TRBD1
CASSLQGGVTGNTIYF,TRBJ1-3,TRBV11-2,-
CAIWGERYGYTF,TRBJ1-2,TRBV10-3,-
CASSEDRKETQYF,TRBJ2-5,TRBV7-8,TRBD1
CASGLLLNPGTITEAFF,TRBJ1-1,TRBV12-5,-
CASSPRTGGVGYGYTF,TRBJ1-2,TRBV5-1,TRBD1
CASSYGQTNTEAFF,TRBJ1-1,TRBV6-2/TRBV6-3,-
CASSLPNSYEQYF,TRBJ2-7,TRBV7-2,-
CASTRGQAYNSPLHF,TRBJ1-6,TRBV3-1/TRBV3-2,TRBD1
CASSGGTARFNEQFF,TRBJ2-1,TRBV7-2,TRBD1
CATTGGRNTIYF,TRBJ1-3,TRBV6-1,TRBD1
CASRVGGGSGHYGYTF,TRBJ1-2,TRBV28,-
CASSHRVPNTEAFF,TRBJ1-1,TRBV7-9,-
CASRPDRAAEAFF,TRBJ1-1,TRBV12-3/TRBV12-4,TRBD1
CASSLDSLNEQFF,TRBJ2-1,TRBV6-6,-
CASSLDLSVFPTYEQYF,TRBJ2-7,TRBV11-2,-
CASSGTSGGVGELFF,TRBJ2-2,TRBV2,TRBD2
CASSLSTGIGELFF,TRBJ2-2,TRBV18,TRBD1
CASSLTQGAGAFF,TRBJ1-1,TRBV28,TRBD1
CSVEPGQGIGYGYTF,TRBJ1-2,TRBV29-1,TRBD1
CASSFQMNTEAFF,TRBJ1-1,TRBV11-1,-
CASSGSGTGGNIQYF,TRBJ2-4,TRBV6-2/TRBV6-3,TRBD1
CASTLRTGSYGYTF,TRBJ1-2,TRBV2,-
CASTAGGADTEAFF,TRBJ1-1,TRBV4-2,TRBD1
CASSPGTGREKLFF,TRBJ1-4,TRBV5-1,TRBD1
CASSKARDRGRTSTDTQYF,TRBJ2-3,TRBV21-1,-
CASSSQGSTDTQYF,TRBJ2-3,TRBV5-4,-
CASSPSRTDNYGYTF,TRBJ1-2,TRBV18,-